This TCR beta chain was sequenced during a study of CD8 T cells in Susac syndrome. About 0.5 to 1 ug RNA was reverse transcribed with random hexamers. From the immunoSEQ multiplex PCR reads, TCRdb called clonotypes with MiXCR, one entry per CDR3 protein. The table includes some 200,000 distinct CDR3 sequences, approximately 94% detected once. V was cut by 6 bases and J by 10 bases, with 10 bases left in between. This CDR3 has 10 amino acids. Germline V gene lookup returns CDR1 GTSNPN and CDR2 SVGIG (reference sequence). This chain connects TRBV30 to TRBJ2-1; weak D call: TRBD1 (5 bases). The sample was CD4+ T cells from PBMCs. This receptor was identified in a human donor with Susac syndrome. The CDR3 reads CACPRAEQFF. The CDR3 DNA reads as TGTGCCTGCCCCAGGGCAGAGCAGTTCTTC. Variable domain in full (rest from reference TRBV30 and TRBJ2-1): SQTIHQWPATLVQPVGSPLSLECTVEGTSNPNLYWYRQAAGRGLQLLFYSVGIGQISSEVPQNLSASRPQDRQFILSSKKLLLSDSGFYLCACPRAEQFFGPGTRLTVL.